This T cell receptor beta chain was profiled in a study of blood T cell repertoires in COVID-19. At the level of the study: Samples came from the United States, Italy and Spain, spanning acute and convalescent COVID-19.

In the authors' methods: Estimation of nucleated cell counts was performed using reference gene primer amplification. Only in-frame clones appear in the TCRdb table, and some are missing; sequencing was by immunoSEQ multiplex PCR. The D gene and trimming were derived from the DNA, and the V and J assignments and clone size from that table. This table has about 300,000 clones, around 90% appearing once. CDR3 length: 14 residues. V shed 8 bases and J shed 2 bases, with 13 bases lying between them. Per the germline V gene, CDR1 is MNHNY and CDR2 is SVGAGI (reference sequence). The study counted Cohort 3 donors as recovered given two negative PCRs, clearance, or symptom resolution.

The specimen was PBMCs or T cells enriched from blood (not recorded which). The clonotype was recovered from a woman in her 30s who had recovered from COVID-19. This rearrangement joins TRBV6-6 to TRBJ2-1; the D gene is possibly TRBD2 (6 bases). The CDR3, as DNA: TGTGCCAGCTCCGGGGGTTCTACCTACAATGAGCAGTTCTTC. This encodes CASSGGSTYNEQFF.